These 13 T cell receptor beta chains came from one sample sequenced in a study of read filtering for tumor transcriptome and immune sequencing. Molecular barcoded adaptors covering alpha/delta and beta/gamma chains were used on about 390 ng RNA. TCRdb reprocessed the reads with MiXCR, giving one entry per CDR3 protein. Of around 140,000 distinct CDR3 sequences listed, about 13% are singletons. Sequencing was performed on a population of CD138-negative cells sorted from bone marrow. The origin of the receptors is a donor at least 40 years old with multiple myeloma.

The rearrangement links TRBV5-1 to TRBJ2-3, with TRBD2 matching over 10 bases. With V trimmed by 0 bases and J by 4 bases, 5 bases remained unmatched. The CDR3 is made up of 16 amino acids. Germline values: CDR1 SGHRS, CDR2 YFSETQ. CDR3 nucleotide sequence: TGCGCCAGCAGCTTGGTTCCTAGCGGGAGTGCAGATACGCAGTATTTT. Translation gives CASSLVPSGSADTQYF.

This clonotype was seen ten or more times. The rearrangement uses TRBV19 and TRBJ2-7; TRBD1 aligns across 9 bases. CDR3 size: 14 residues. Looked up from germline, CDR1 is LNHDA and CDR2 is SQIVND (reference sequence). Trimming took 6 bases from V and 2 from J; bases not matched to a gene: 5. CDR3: CASSGTGPPYEQYF. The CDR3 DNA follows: TGTGCCAGTAGCGGGACAGGGCCACCCTACGAGCAGTACTTC.

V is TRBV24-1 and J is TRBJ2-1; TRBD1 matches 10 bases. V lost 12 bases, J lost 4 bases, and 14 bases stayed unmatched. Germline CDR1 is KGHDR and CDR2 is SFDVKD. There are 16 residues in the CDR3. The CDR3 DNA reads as TGTGCCGCAAGTGCCTTGACAGGGGGCTCTTACAATGAGCAGTTCTTC. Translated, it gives CAASALTGGSYNEQFF.

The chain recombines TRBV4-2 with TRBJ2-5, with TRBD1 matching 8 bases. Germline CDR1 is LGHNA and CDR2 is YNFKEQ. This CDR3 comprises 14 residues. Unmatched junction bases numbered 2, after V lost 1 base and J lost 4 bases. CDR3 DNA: TGTGCCAGCAGCCAAGGGACAGGGCCAGAGACCCAGTACTTC. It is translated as CASSQGTGPETQYF.

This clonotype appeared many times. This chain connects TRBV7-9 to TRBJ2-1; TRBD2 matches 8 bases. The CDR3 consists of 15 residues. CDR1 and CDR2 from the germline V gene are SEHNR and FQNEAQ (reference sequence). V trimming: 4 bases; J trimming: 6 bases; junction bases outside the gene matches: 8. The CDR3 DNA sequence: TGTGCCAGCAGCTCGAGCGGGAGTGGGGCCAATGAGCAGTTCTTC. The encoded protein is CASSSSGSGANEQFF.

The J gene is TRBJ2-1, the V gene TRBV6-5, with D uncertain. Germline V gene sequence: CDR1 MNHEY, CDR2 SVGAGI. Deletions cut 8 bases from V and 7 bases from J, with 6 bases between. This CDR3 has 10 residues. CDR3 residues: CASGENEQFF. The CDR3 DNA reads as TGTGCCAGCGGTGAGAATGAGCAGTTCTTC.

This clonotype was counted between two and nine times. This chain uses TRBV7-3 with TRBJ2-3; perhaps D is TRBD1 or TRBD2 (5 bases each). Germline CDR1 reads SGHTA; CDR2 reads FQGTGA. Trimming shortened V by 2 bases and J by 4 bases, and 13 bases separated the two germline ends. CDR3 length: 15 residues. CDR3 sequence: CASSLSGPGADTQYF. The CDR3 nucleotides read TGTGCCAGCAGCTTATCGGGGCCAGGAGCAGATACGCAGTATTTT. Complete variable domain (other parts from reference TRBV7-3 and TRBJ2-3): GAGVSQTPSNKVTEKGKYVELRCDPISGHTALYWYRQSLGQGPEFLIYFQGTGAADDSGLPNDRFFAVRPEGSVSTLKIQRTERGDSAVYLCASSLSGPGADTQYFGPGTRLTVL.

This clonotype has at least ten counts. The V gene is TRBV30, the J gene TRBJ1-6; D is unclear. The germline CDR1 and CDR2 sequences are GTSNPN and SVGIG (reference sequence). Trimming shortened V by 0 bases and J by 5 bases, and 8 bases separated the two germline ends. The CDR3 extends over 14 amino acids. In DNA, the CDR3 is TGTGCCTGGAGTGTACATGTGGATAATTCACCCCTCCACTTT. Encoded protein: CAWSVHVDNSPLHF.

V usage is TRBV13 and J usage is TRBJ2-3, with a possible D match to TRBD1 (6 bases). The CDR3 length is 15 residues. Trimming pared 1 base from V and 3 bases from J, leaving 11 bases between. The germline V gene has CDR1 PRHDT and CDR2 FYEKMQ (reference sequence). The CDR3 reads CASSLEGEGTDTQYF. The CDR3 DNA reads TGTGCCAGCAGCTTAGAGGGGGAAGGGACAGATACGCAGTATTTT.

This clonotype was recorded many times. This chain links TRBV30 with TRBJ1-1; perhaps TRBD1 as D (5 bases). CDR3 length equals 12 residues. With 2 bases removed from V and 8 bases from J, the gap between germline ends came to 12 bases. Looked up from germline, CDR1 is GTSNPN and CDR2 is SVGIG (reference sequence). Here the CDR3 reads CAWSNRGLEAFF. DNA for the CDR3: TGTGCCTGGAGTAATCGGGGCTTAGAAGCTTTCTTT. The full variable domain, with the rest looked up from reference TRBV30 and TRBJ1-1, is SQTIHQWPATLVQPVGSPLSLECTVEGTSNPNLYWYRQAAGRGLQLLFYSVGIGQISSEVPQNLSASRPQDRQFILSSKKLLLSDSGFYLCAWSNRGLEAFFGQGTRLTVV.

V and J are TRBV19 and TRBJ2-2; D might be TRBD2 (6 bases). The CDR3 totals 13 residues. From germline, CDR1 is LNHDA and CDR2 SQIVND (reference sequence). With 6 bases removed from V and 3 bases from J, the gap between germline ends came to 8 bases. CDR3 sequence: CASRGTYTGELFF. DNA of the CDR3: TGTGCCAGTAGGGGGACTTACACCGGGGAGCTGTTTTTT.

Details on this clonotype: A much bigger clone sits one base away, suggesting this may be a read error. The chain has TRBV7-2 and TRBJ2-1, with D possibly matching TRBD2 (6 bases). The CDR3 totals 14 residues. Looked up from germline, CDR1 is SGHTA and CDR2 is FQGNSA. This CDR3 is CASSLISGFYEQLF. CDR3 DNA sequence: TGTGCCAGCAGCTTAATTAGCGGATTCTATGAGCAGCTCTTC.

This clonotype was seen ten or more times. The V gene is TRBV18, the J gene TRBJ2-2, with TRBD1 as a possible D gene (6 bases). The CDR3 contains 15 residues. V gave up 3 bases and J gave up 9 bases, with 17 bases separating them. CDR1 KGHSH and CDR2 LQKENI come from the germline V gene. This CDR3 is CASSPGQPFLRELFF. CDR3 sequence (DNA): TGTGCCAGCTCACCCGGACAGCCGTTCTTACGGGAGCTGTTTTTT.